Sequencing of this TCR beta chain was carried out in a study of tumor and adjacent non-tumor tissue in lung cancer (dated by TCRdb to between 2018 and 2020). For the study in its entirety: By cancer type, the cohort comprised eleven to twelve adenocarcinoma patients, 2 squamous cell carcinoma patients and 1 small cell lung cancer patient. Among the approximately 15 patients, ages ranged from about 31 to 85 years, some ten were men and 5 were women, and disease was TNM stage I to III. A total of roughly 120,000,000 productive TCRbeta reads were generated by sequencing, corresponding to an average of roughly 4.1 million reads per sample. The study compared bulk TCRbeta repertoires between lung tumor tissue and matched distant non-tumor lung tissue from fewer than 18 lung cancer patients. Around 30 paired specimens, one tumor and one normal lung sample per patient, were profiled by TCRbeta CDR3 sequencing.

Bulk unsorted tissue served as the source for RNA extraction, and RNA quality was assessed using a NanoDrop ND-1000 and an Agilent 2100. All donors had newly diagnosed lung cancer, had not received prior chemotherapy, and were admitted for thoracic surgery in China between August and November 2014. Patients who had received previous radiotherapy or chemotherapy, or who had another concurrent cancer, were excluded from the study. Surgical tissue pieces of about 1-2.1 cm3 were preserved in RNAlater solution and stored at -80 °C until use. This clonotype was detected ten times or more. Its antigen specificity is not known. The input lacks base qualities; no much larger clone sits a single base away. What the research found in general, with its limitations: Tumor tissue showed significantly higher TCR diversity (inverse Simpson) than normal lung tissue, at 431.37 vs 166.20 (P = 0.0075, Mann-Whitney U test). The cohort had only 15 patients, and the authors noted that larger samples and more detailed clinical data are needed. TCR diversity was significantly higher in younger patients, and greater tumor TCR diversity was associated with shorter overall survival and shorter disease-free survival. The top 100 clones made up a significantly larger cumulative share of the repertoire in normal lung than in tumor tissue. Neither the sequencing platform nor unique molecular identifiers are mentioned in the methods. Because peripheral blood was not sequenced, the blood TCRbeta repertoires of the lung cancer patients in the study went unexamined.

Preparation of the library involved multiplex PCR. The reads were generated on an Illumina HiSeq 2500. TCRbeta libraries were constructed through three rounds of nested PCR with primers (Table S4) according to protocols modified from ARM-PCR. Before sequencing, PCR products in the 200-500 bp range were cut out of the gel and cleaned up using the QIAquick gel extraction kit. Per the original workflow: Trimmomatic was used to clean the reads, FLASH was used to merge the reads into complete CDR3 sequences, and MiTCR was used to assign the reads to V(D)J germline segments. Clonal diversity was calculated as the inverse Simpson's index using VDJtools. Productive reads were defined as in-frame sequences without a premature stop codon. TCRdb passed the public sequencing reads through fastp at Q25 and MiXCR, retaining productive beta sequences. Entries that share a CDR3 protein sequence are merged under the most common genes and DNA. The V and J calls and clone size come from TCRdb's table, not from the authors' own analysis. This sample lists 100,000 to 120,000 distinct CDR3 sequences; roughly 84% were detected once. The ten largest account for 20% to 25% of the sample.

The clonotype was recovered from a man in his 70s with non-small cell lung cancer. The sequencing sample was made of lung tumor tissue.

The nucleotide sequence is TGCAGCGTCCTGGGGGCTGCGGGTTGGGCTTTCTTT. Its translation reads: CSVLGAAGWAFF. The V and J segments used are TRBV29-1 and TRBJ1-1; tentative D gene TRBD1, with 6 bases matching. The V and J ends are trimmed by 6 bases and 11 bases, leaving 19 bases between them. Reading from cysteine to phenylalanine, the CDR3 counts 12 amino acids. Of the read, only the CDR3 DNA is kept; its 36 bases are in frame from base 1. Based on the germline V gene, the CDR1 and CDR2 sequences are SQVTM and ANQGSEA.